This TCR beta chain was found in a study of cytomegalovirus exposure and HLA in healthy donors. This clone was seen ten or more times. The antigen is undetermined. Study-wide points: The authors listed 150 to 200 TCR beta chains as cytomegalovirus-associated. The finding came from a later analysis; first-cohort TCR clusters tended to co-occur in the 95 to 150 validation repertoires.

The data were produced by immunoSEQ multiplex PCR, yet TCRdb's version contains in-frame clones alone and is incomplete. This sample has 200,000 to 250,000 clones, with less than 90% found just once. The CDR3 covers 14 residues. With 4 bases clipped from V and 7 bases from J, the junction kept 5 bases outside the gene matches. CDR1 is ENHRY and CDR2 is SYGVKD in the germline V gene. The clonotype originates from a man aged 18 to 30 in good health and CMV-seropositive. The chain recombines TRBV10-3 with TRBJ2-3; TRBD2 aligns across 10 bases. The sequenced sample was PBMCs. The CDR3 coding sequence is TGTGCCATCAGTGCTAGCGGGAGTAGGAATACGCAGTATTTT. It codes for CAISASGSRNTQYF.